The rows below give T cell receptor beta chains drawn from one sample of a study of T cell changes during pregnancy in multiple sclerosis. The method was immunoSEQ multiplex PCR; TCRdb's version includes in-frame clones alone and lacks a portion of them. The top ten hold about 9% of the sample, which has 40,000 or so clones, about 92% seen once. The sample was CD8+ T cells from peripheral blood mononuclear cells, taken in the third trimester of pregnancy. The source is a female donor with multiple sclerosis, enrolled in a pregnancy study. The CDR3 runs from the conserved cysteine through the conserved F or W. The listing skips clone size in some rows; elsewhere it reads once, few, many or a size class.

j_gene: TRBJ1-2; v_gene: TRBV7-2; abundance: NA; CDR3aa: CASSSPLEDLRTPYGYTF
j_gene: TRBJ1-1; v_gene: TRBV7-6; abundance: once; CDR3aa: CASSLNQGMNTEAFF
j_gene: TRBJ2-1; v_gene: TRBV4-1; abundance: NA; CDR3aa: CASSQDLSGGPPGQFF
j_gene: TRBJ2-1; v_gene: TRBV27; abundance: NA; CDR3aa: CASSSRTVYNEQFF
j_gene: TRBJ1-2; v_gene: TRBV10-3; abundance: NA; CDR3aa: CAIKTGQGANYGYTF
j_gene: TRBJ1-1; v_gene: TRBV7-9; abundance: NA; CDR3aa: CASSLVETRTKGDTEAFF
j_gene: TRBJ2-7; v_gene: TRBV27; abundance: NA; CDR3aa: CASSQLRDYHYEQYF
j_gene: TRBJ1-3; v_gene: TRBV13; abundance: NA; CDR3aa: CASSGDRGHSGNTIYF
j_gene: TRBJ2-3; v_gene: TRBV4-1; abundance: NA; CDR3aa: CASSLETSGTDTQYF
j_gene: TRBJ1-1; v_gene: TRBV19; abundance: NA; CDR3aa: CASSIGNTEAFF
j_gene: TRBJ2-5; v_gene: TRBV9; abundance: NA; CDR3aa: CASSGQGSQETQYF
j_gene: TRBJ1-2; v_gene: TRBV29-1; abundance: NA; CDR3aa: CSVPQENYGYTF
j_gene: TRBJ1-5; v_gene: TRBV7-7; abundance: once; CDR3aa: CASSPGRDRSHNQPQHF
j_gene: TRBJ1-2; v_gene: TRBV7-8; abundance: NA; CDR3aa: CASSYGTDANYGYTF
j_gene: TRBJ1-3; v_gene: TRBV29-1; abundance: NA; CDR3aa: CSAQGSGNTIYF
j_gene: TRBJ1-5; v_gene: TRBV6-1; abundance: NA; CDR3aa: CASRGQENPKPQHF
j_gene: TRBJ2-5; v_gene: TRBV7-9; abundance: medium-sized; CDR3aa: CASDGPQETQYF
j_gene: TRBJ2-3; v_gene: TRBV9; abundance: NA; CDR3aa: CASSDSSGGAGLDTQYF
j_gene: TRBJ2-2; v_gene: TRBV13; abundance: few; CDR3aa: CASSLGLGPTGELFF
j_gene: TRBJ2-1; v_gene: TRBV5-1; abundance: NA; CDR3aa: CASSLELAGASNEQFF
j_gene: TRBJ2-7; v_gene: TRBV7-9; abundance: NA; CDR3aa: CASSPTLREQYF
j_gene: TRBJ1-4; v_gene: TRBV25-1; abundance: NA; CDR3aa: CASSELGEATNEKLFF
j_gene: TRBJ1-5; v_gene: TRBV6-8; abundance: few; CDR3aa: CASSYTHGTGCYSNQPQHF
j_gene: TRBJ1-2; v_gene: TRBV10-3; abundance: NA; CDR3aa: CAISEEQTGGYTF
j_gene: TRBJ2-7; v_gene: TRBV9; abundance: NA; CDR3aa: CASSRSGIVDEQYF
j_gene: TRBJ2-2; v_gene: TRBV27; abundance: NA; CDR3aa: CASSLLTGNANTGELFF
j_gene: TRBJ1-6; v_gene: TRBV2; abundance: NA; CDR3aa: CASETGASYNSPLHF
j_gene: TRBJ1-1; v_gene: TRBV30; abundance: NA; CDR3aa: CAWSVVAGTTEAFF
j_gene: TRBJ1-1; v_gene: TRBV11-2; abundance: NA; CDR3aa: CASSLTPGTGDLAFF
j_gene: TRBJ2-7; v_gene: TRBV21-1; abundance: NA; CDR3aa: CASSSRSGHLEQYF
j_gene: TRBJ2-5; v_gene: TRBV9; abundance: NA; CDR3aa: CASSVADGRGETQYF
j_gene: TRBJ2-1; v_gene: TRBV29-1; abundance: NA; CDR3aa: CSVEDRVNEQFF
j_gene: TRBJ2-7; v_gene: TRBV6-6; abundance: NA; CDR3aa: CASSYAGQQYEQYF
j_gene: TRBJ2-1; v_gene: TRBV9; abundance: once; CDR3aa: CASSVGGSSSYNEQFF
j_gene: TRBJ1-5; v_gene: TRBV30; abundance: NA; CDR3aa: CAWSPDSQPHNQPQHF
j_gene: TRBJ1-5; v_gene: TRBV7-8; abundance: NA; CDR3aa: CASSPGLVTAFSNQPQHF
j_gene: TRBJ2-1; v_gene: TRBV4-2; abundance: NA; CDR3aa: CASSLGTGDLNEQFF
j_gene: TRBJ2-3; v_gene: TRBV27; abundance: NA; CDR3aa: CASSILAGGTDTQYF
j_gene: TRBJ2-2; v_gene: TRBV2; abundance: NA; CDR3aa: CALKGRTANTGELFF
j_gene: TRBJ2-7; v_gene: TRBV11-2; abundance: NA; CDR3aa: CASSPLAVGEQYF
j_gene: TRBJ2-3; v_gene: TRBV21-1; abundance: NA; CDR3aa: CASSDTGGEDPSTDTQYF
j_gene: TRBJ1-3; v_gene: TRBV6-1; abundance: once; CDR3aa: CASSELGPGNTIYF
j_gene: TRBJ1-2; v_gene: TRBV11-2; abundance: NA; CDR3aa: CASSLAAAAGYTF
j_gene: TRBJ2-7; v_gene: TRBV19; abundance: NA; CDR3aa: CASSITRGSYEQYF
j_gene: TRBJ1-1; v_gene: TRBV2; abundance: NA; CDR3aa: CASSEGLENTEAFF
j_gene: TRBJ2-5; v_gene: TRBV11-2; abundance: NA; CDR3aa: CASSLFASGVQETQYF
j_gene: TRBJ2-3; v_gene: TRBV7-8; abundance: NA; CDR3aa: CASSRPATSGGTDTQYF
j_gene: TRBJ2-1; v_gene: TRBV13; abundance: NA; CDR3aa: CASSSSLGGAYNEQFF
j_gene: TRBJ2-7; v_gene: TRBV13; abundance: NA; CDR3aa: CASSLGSGGEQYF
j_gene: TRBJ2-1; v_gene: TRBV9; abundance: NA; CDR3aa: CASSVGGGGADNEQFF
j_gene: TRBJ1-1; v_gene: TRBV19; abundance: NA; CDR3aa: CASTSPMMTGNTEAFF